A selection of T cell receptor beta chains follows, all from one sample in a study of blood T cell repertoires in COVID-19. Generated by immunoSEQ multiplex PCR, the TCRdb table keeps only in-frame clones and is missing some. There are 300,000 to 350,000 clones in the sample; 87% occur only once, and about 2% lies in the top ten. Specimen: peripheral blood. The origin of the receptors is a man between 18 and 35 years old with active or convalescent COVID-19. The CDR3 runs from the conserved cysteine through the conserved F or W. The D gene is left open where the match is weak. Clone sizes are given selectively: once, few, many, or a class where the clone is expanded.

v_call	d_call	j_call	clone_size	cdr3_aa	cdr3_nt
TRBV9	-	TRBJ1-4	-	CASSVDGSLNEKLFF	TGTGCCAGCAGCGTAGATGGCAGTCTTAATGAAAAACTGTTTTTT
TRBV7-8	-	TRBJ1-3	-	CASSLARGSSGNTIYF	TGTGCCAGCAGCTTAGCGCGAGGGAGCTCTGGAAACACCATATATTTT
TRBV7-9	-	TRBJ1-1	-	CASSLAAGTEAFF	TGTGCCAGCAGCTTAGCAGCGGGCACTGAAGCTTTCTTT
TRBV5-1	TRBD1	TRBJ1-2	once	CASSLTGQGSVRGGYTF	TGCGCCAGCAGCTTAACGGGACAGGGTTCAGTTCGTGGTGGCTACACCTTC
TRBV27	TRBD1	TRBJ2-7	-	CASGRTGSIGEQYF	TGTGCCAGCGGTCGGACAGGGTCCATCGGCGAGCAGTACTTC
TRBV14	-	TRBJ2-7	few	CASSQDKVGSNYEQYF	TGTGCCAGCAGCCAAGATAAGGTCGGGAGTAACTACGAGCAGTACTTC
TRBV27	-	TRBJ2-7	-	CASSYGTEQYF	TGTGCCAGCAGTTACGGGACAGAGCAGTACTTC
TRBV5-1	TRBD2	TRBJ2-3	-	CASSSPRAGDTDTQYF	TGCGCCAGCAGCTCGCCCAGGGCGGGGGACACAGATACGCAGTATTTT
TRBV7-6	-	TRBJ1-4	-	CASSLWSPRSDEKLFF	TGTGCCAGCAGCTTATGGTCCCCTAGGTCGGATGAAAAACTGTTTTTT
TRBV4-2	TRBD2	TRBJ2-7	-	CASSFGLAGPYEQYF	TGTGCCAGCAGCTTCGGGCTAGCGGGACCCTACGAGCAGTACTTC
TRBV12-5	-	TRBJ2-1	-	CASGLWRGGEQFF	TGTGCTAGTGGTTTATGGAGGGGTGGCGAGCAGTTCTTC
TRBV6-5	-	TRBJ1-1	-	CASSYEGSGRTEAFF	TGTGCCAGCAGTTACGAGGGATCCGGGAGGACTGAAGCTTTCTTT
TRBV6-5	-	TRBJ1-3	-	CASSPTVSSGNTIYF	TGTGCCAGCAGCCCGACAGTATCCTCTGGAAACACCATATATTTT
TRBV28	-	TRBJ2-2	-	CASSLSNTGELFF	TGTGCCAGCAGTCTTTCCAACACCGGGGAGCTGTTTTTT
TRBV19	-	TRBJ1-3	few	CASSMGVSGNTIYF	TGTGCCAGTAGTATGGGCGTCTCTGGAAACACCATATATTTT
TRBV6-2/TRBV6-3	TRBD2	TRBJ2-1	-	CASSYRLAGAQYNEQFF	TGTGCCAGCAGTTACAGGCTAGCGGGGGCCCAATACAATGAGCAGTTCTTC
TRBV18	TRBD1	TRBJ1-5	-	CASSQDRGGGSNQPQHF	TGTGCCAGCTCCCAGGACAGGGGTGGTGGCAGCAATCAGCCCCAGCATTTT
TRBV29-1	-	TRBJ1-5	-	CSVGSSNQPQHF	TGCAGCGTTGGCAGTAGCAATCAGCCCCAGCATTTT
TRBV4-1	TRBD1	TRBJ1-5	-	CASSAQGAGQPQHF	TGCGCCAGCAGCGCACAGGGGGCTGGACAGCCCCAGCATTTT
TRBV28	TRBD1	TRBJ1-4	-	CASGRGSVEKLFF	TGTGCCAGCGGCAGGGGGAGTGTAGAAAAACTGTTTTTT
TRBV5-5	-	TRBJ2-3	-	CASSSGLSTDTQYF	TGTGCCAGCAGCTCGGGACTCAGCACAGATACGCAGTATTTT
TRBV18	-	TRBJ1-1	-	CASSPLRGGKGDTEAFF	TGTGCCAGCTCACCTTTAAGAGGAGGGAAGGGAGACACTGAAGCTTTCTTT
TRBV18	-	TRBJ2-6	-	CASSPLAGSGANVLTF	TGTGCCAGCTCACCCCTGGCAGGTTCAGGGGCCAACGTCCTGACTTTC
TRBV27	-	TRBJ1-5	-	CASRSRGGNQPQHF	TGTGCCAGCCGTAGTCGGGGGGGCAATCAGCCCCAGCATTTT
TRBV19	-	TRBJ1-5	-	CASSIHEAGQPQHF	TGTGCCAGTAGTATCCACGAGGCGGGTCAGCCCCAGCATTTT
TRBV5-1	-	TRBJ1-1	-	CASSSGTPNTEAFF	TGCGCCAGCAGCTCCGGGACACCCAACACTGAAGCTTTCTTT
TRBV28	TRBD1	TRBJ1-2	-	CASRPRDRGLHGYTF	TGTGCCAGCAGGCCCCGGGACAGGGGATTACATGGCTACACCTTC
TRBV28	TRBD2	TRBJ2-1	-	CASSFPLAGDGNNEQFF	TGTGCCAGCAGTTTTCCCCTAGCGGGGGACGGGAACAATGAGCAGTTCTTC
TRBV19	TRBD2	TRBJ2-7	few	CASSKPGLAGTYEQYF	TGTGCCAGTAGTAAGCCGGGACTAGCGGGAACCTACGAGCAGTACTTC
TRBV6-5	TRBD1	TRBJ1-1	-	CASTRGVNTEAFF	TGTGCCAGCACCAGGGGGGTGAACACTGAAGCTTTCTTT
TRBV5-1	-	TRBJ2-1	-	CASSQIAGPNNEQFF	TGCGCCAGCAGCCAAATCGCGGGACCAAACAATGAGCAGTTCTTC
TRBV2	-	TRBJ1-4	-	CASRAEIATNEKLFF	TGTGCCAGCAGGGCAGAAATTGCAACTAATGAAAAACTGTTTTTT
TRBV29-1	TRBD1	TRBJ2-7	-	CSVIGRDSNEQYF	TGCAGCGTTATAGGTAGGGACAGTAACGAGCAGTACTTC
TRBV28	TRBD1	TRBJ2-2	-	CATGTDTGELFF	TGTGCCACCGGGACAGACACCGGGGAGCTGTTTTTT
TRBV2	TRBD1	TRBJ1-2	-	CAIQGAPNYGYTF	TGTGCCATACAGGGGGCGCCTAACTATGGCTACACCTTC
TRBV21-1	-	TRBJ1-1	-	CASSPPRGGTEAFF	TGTGCCAGCAGCCCCCCCCGGGGTGGCACTGAAGCTTTCTTT
TRBV4-3	TRBD1	TRBJ2-1	few	CASSQGRGRSNEQFF	TGCGCCAGCAGCCAAGGCAGGGGGCGTTCCAATGAGCAGTTCTTC
TRBV5-1	TRBD1	TRBJ1-1	-	CASSFDRVAFF	TGCGCCAGCAGCTTTGACAGGGTAGCTTTCTTT
TRBV5-8	-	TRBJ2-3	-	CASSSRVRGGDTQYF	TGTGCCAGCAGCTCAAGGGTGAGGGGGGGAGATACGCAGTATTTT
TRBV5-6	TRBD2	TRBJ2-7	-	CASSSGTSGSLYEQYF	TGTGCCAGCAGCTCCGGGACTAGCGGGAGCCTTTACGAGCAGTACTTC
TRBV19	-	TRBJ2-6	few	CASSTGKGLSGANVLTF	TGTGCCAGTAGTACGGGGAAAGGCCTTTCTGGGGCCAACGTCCTGACTTTC
TRBV3-1/TRBV3-2	-	TRBJ1-6	-	CASSHKMGGPLHF	TGTGCCAGCAGCCACAAGATGGGGGGGCCCCTCCACTTT
TRBV12-3/TRBV12-4	-	TRBJ1-4	-	CASSRGAGQDF	TGTGCCAGCAGTAGGGGAGCGGGCCAAGATTTT
TRBV12-3/TRBV12-4	TRBD1	TRBJ2-3	-	CAIDQGVADTQYF	TGTGCCATCGACCAGGGGGTGGCAGATACGCAGTATTTT